The rows below give T cell receptor beta chains drawn from one sample of a study of a mutant IDH1 vaccine in newly diagnosed glioma. The table came from immunoSEQ multiplex PCR; TCRdb's copy has only in-frame clones and leaves some out. The sample carries 85,000 to 100,000 clones, about four fifths recorded once. The sample in question was PBMCs, obtained from a glioma patient treated with radiotherapy, temozolomide or both. The receptors originated from a man aged 35 to 55 with glioma. CDR3s include the opening cysteine and the closing phenylalanine or tryptophan. A D gene is named only where the DNA matches it firmly. Some rows have no size entry. The others give once, few or many, or a class for an expanded clone.

size	J	D	V	CDR3	DNA
NA	TRBJ2-7	NA	TRBV7-3	CASSALTGGEQYF	TGTGCCAGCAGCGCCTTGACAGGTGGCGAGCAGTACTTC
NA	TRBJ1-1	NA	TRBV14	CASSPSGRTEAFF	TGTGCCAGCAGCCCTTCGGGTAGGACTGAAGCTTTCTTT
NA	TRBJ2-7	NA	TRBV11-1	CASSLVGLTGEQYF	TGTGCCAGCAGCTTAGTCGGCCTGACCGGCGAGCAGTACTTC
NA	TRBJ1-5	NA	TRBV6-1	CASSESRDPVRPQHF	TGTGCCAGCAGCGAAAGCAGGGACCCTGTTCGGCCCCAGCATTTT
NA	TRBJ1-2	NA	TRBV28	CASSLGRNGYTF	TGTGCCAGCAGTTTAGGAAGGAATGGCTACACCTTC
NA	TRBJ2-3	NA	TRBV7-3	CASSLTRLTDTQYF	TGTGCCAGCAGCTTAACCAGGCTCACAGATACGCAGTATTTT
NA	TRBJ1-4	NA	TRBV7-2	CASSLSVRGEKLFF	TGTGCCAGCAGCCTCTCGGTCCGGGGTGAAAAACTGTTTTTT
NA	TRBJ2-7	NA	TRBV19	CASSTATVSYEQYF	TGTGCCAGTAGTACCGCCACTGTCTCCTACGAGCAGTACTTC
NA	TRBJ2-1	TRBD2	TRBV19	CASTPGLAGGPVNEQFF	TGTGCCAGTACCCCCGGACTAGCGGGAGGGCCCGTCAATGAGCAGTTCTTC
NA	TRBJ2-7	NA	TRBV28	CASSMTGSYEQYF	TGTGCCAGCAGTATGACAGGATCCTACGAGCAGTACTTC
once	TRBJ1-4	TRBD1	TRBV18	CASCTQGAQTNEKLFF	TGTGCCAGCTGCACCCAGGGGGCGCAGACTAATGAAAAACTGTTTTTT
NA	TRBJ2-7	TRBD2	TRBV10-3	CAIKSGGANEQYF	TGTGCCATCAAGAGCGGGGGGGCCAACGAGCAGTACTTC
NA	TRBJ2-7	NA	TRBV7-9	CASSSGGWKYEQYF	TGTGCCAGCAGCTCCGGCGGGTGGAAATACGAGCAGTACTTC
once	TRBJ1-1	NA	TRBV11-2	CASSLGAATEAFF	TGTGCCAGCAGCTTAGGTGCCGCCACTGAAGCTTTCTTT
NA	TRBJ2-5	NA	TRBV7-7	CASSLGVGRQETQYF	TGTGCTAGCAGCTTAGGGGTGGGCAGACAAGAGACCCAGTACTTC
NA	TRBJ2-6	TRBD2	TRBV19	CASHQAGAFGANVLTF	TGTGCCAGCCACCAAGCGGGAGCCTTTGGGGCCAACGTCCTGACTTTC
NA	TRBJ2-1	TRBD2	TRBV4-1	CASSQERLAAVSSYNEQFF	TGCGCCAGCAGCCAAGAGAGGCTAGCGGCCGTGAGCTCCTACAATGAGCAGTTCTTC
NA	TRBJ1-4	NA	TRBV10-3	CAISWAGNEKLFF	TGTGCCATCAGTTGGGCTGGGAATGAAAAACTGTTTTTT
NA	TRBJ2-1	NA	TRBV6-5	CASRKYNEQFF	TGTGCCAGCAGAAAATACAATGAGCAGTTCTTC
NA	TRBJ2-5	NA	TRBV11-2	CASSPSYREETQYF	TGTGCCAGCAGCCCATCCTACAGGGAAGAGACCCAGTACTTC
NA	TRBJ2-2	NA	TRBV7-7	CASSFGYTGELFF	TGTGCTAGCAGCTTCGGGTACACCGGGGAGCTGTTTTTT
NA	TRBJ2-7	NA	TRBV30	CAWSPAIHEQYF	TGTGCCTGGAGTCCCGCGATACACGAGCAGTACTTC
NA	TRBJ2-7	NA	TRBV5-4	CASSRAQGAYEQYF	TGTGCCAGCAGCCGGGCTCAGGGAGCCTACGAGCAGTACTTC
few	TRBJ1-1	NA	TRBV25-1	CASLPPGVRTEAFF	TGTGCCAGCCTACCCCCGGGGGTGAGGACTGAAGCTTTCTTT
NA	TRBJ2-7	NA	TRBV12-5	CASGLVLGHEQYF	TGTGCTAGTGGTTTGGTACTAGGCCACGAGCAGTACTTC
NA	TRBJ2-1	TRBD2	TRBV10-3	CAISPGTRAGNEQFF	TGTGCCATCAGTCCCGGGACTAGAGCGGGCAATGAGCAGTTCTTC
NA	TRBJ2-3	NA	TRBV18	CASSPSAGSTDTQYF	TGTGCCAGCTCACCATCCGCAGGGAGCACAGATACGCAGTATTTT
NA	TRBJ2-7	NA	TRBV30	CAWSVLGGQQYF	TGTGCCTGGAGTGTCCTAGGGGGACAGCAGTACTTC
NA	TRBJ1-1	NA	TRBV7-2	CASSPDTEAFF	TGTGCCAGCAGCCCGGACACTGAAGCTTTCTTT
few	TRBJ2-2	TRBD1	TRBV19	CASSGSGTELTGELFF	TGTGCCAGTAGTGGTTCCGGGACAGAGCTTACCGGGGAGCTGTTTTTT
NA	TRBJ2-3	TRBD2	TRBV29-1	CSVEGLAADTQYF	TGCAGCGTTGAGGGACTAGCGGCCGATACGCAGTATTTT
once	TRBJ1-1	NA	TRBV19	CASNPGGLNTEAFF	TGTGCCAGTAACCCCGGGGGCTTGAACACTGAAGCTTTCTTT
NA	TRBJ1-4	TRBD1	TRBV15	CAISDGTEINEKLFF	TGTGCCATTAGCGACGGGACAGAGATAAATGAAAAACTGTTTTTT
NA	TRBJ2-7	NA	TRBV28	CASSWDTAYEQYF	TGTGCCAGCAGTTGGGACACCGCCTACGAGCAGTACTTC
NA	TRBJ2-5	TRBD2	TRBV10-3	CAISESGLAGQETQYF	TGTGCCATCAGTGAGTCCGGACTAGCGGGGCAAGAGACCCAGTACTTC
NA	TRBJ2-7	NA	TRBV18	CASSPLDGGYEQYF	TGTGCCAGCTCCCCACTCGATGGGGGATACGAGCAGTACTTC
NA	TRBJ1-2	NA	TRBV5-1	CASSLRDSLNYGYTF	TGCGCCAGCAGCCTCCGGGATTCTCTTAACTATGGCTACACCTTC